This T cell receptor beta chain was obtained from a study of T cells in Graves' hyperthyroidism and ophthalmopathy. There are 13 residues in the CDR3. The V gene's germline CDR1 is DFQATT and CDR2 SNEGSKA (reference sequence). Ten or more counts support this clonotype. The CDR3 regions of TCR beta were amplified from RNA transcripts. Initially, a first-round RT-PCR of the TCR CDR3 employed the HTBI primer set. TCRdb called the multiplex PCR reads again in MiXCR, with one record for every CDR3 protein. This table holds under 350,000 distinct CDR3 sequences, roughly 21% found once. The sequence derives from a woman between 50 and 59 years old with Graves' hyperthyroidism. This chain joins TRBV20-1 and TRBJ1-1, with 9 positions matching TRBD1. The sample comprised blood. The CDR3 sequence: CRGQGMRNTEAFF. The CDR3 DNA reads TGCAGGGGACAGGGAATGAGGAACACTGAAGCTTTCTTT.